Below, 19 T cell receptor beta chains from the same sample are listed, as sequenced in a study of post-analysis software for immune sequencing data (dated by TCRdb to between 2014 and 2016). Beyond this particular receptor, the publication reports: Patients showed significantly higher frequencies than controls for about five TRBV segments, among them TRBV5-6, TRBV5-1 and TRBV20-1.

The library was generated by PCR. These reads were obtained on an Illumina HiSeq 2500. To reduce PCR and sequencing biases, unique molecular identifiers were incorporated into the TCR beta cDNA libraries. The public reads were reprocessed in TCRdb via fastp at Q25 and MiXCR, keeping in-frame beta chains. Each CDR3 protein appears once, grouped with its most common genes and DNA. The sample contains approximately 660,000 distinct CDR3 sequences, approximately 59% of them found a single time. Together, the top ten hold 11% of the sample. These receptors lack a known antigen. Sample: blood. These receptors were obtained from a girl aged 2-10 years with multiple sclerosis.

This clonotype was counted between two and nine times. This chain joins TRBV20-1 and TRBJ2-1; no clear D gene. The V gene's germline CDR1 is DFQATT and CDR2 SNEGSKA (reference sequence). V lost 0 bases and J 6 bases, leaving 12 bases between the germline ends. CDR3 length: 14 residues. The CDR3 loop reads CSARDLTVGNEQFF. The CDR3 bases are TGCAGTGCTAGAGATCTCACGGTAGGCAATGAGCAGTTCTTC.

This clonotype was detected a few times. V is TRBV6-5 and J is TRBJ1-2; tentative D call: TRBD1 (5 bases). Deletions cut 0 bases from V and 5 bases from J, with 10 bases between. CDR1 and CDR2 from the germline V gene are MNHEY and SVGAGI. This CDR3 contains 14 residues. The chain's CDR3 is CASSYSGRGYGYTF. The CDR3 nucleotides read TGTGCCAGCAGTTACTCCGGGCGGGGGTATGGCTACACCTTC.

This clonotype was found a few times. The gene calls are TRBV7-9 and TRBJ2-1; 7 bases are a match to TRBD2. The trim removed 4 bases at V and 0 bases at J, leaving 9 bases unmatched. The CDR3 is 17 amino acids. The germline V gene encodes CDR1 SEHNR and CDR2 FQNEAQ (reference sequence). In DNA form, the CDR3 reads TGTGCCAGCAGCTCGGGGAGAGCGGGGCTCTCCTACAATGAGCAGTTCTTC. Protein product: CASSSGRAGLSYNEQFF.

The V call is TRBV20-1, the J call TRBJ2-1; TRBD1 might be the D (6 bases). Germline CDR1 is DFQATT and CDR2 is SNEGSKA (reference sequence). V lost 1 base and J 5 bases, leaving 15 bases between the germline ends. The CDR3 has 15 residues. The DNA for the CDR3 is TGCAGTGCTAGAGCCCGGGACACGGTGAACAATGAGCAGTTCTTC. Translated: CSARARDTVNNEQFF.

This chain links TRBV20-1 with TRBJ2-1, with a tentative D call TRBD2 (6 bases). CDR3 length: 16 amino acids. The V end lost 4 bases, the J end lost 0 bases, and 16 bases lay between the germline ends. The germline V gene has CDR1 DFQATT and CDR2 SNEGSKA (reference sequence). CDR3 protein: CSAIGVRGNSYNEQFF. CDR3 coding DNA: TGCAGTGCTATCGGGGTGCGCGGGAACTCCTACAATGAGCAGTTCTTC.

CDR3 bases: TGTGCCAGCAGCTTAGATGGTCGCGGGAGGGGAGAGACCCAGTACTTC. This sequence encodes CASSLDGRGRGETQYF. This chain joins TRBV7-9 and TRBJ2-5, with TRBD2 identical over 9 bases. The V and J ends lost 1 base and 4 bases, in that order; junction bases with no gene match: 7. Germline CDR1 and CDR2: SEHNR and FQNEAQ (reference sequence). The CDR3 extends over 16 amino acids.

CDR3 residues: CATLGASSTDTQYF. CDR3 sequence (DNA): TGTGCCACCCTAGGGGCCAGTAGCACAGATACGCAGTATTTT. This chain links TRBV25-1 with TRBJ2-3, with D possibly TRBD1 on 5 matching bases. V was pared by 10 bases and J by 0 bases, with 14 bases between. The length of the CDR3 is 14 residues. Germline CDR1 is MGHDK and CDR2 is SYGVNS.

This chain uses TRBV11-2 with TRBJ2-4; no clear D. The DNA end is a closer match to TRBJ2-7, so the J assignment may be wrong. This CDR3 contains 12 residues. The germline V gene has CDR1 SGHAT and CDR2 FQNNGV. CDR3 coding DNA: TGTGCCAGCAGCCCCCCCTCGATCGAGCAGTACTTC. Protein sequence: CASSPPSIEQYF.

The chain has TRBV5-1 and TRBJ2-1, with D possibly matching TRBD2 (5 bases). V lost 7 bases and J lost 2, with 13 bases in between. Looked up from germline, CDR1 is SGHRS and CDR2 is YFSETQ. The CDR3 is 14 residues long. The CDR3 region has the DNA TGCGCCAGCGAGACCGGAGGCCCCTACAATGAGCAGTTCTTC. It codes for CASETGGPYNEQFF.

The chain combines TRBV11-3 with TRBJ2-1, with 7 positions matching TRBD1. The CDR3 runs to 15 residues. Germline V gene sequence: CDR1 SGHNT, CDR2 YENEEA. The ends lost 3 bases at V and 4 bases at J; junction bases unmatched: 6. CDR3 bases: TGTGCCAGCAGCTTTCCCGGGACAGCGTACAATGAGCAGTTCTTC. Its translation: CASSFPGTAYNEQFF.

The chain recombines TRBV6-5 with TRBJ2-1; 10 bases fit TRBD1. The J segment lost 5 bases and the V segment lost 2 bases, leaving 3 bases of the junction unmatched. Germline CDR1 MNHEY, CDR2 SVGAGI. The CDR3 runs 15 residues. The CDR3 nucleotides are TGTGCCAGCAGTTACAGGGGGACAGGGGACAATGAGCAGTTCTTC. It specifies CASSYRGTGDNEQFF.

The rearrangement joins TRBV6-4 to TRBJ2-3, with D hard to call. Germline CDR1 reads MRHNA; CDR2 reads SNTAGT. With 4 bases removed from V and 2 bases from J, the gap between germline ends came to 7 bases. The CDR3 runs to 13 residues. The CDR3 coding sequence is TGTGCCAGCAGTGCCCTTGACACAGATACGCAGTATTTT. As protein: CASSALDTDTQYF.

This clonotype was detected only a few times. At one end, the junction sequence differs from germline, possibly due to a read error. V usage is TRBV7-7 and J usage is TRBJ2-2, with D unresolved. Germline lookup yields CDR1 SSHAT and CDR2 FNYEAQ (reference sequence). The CDR3 runs to 12 residues. The CDR3: CASSLGSGELFF. The CDR3, as DNA: TGTGCTAGCAGCTTAGGGTCCGGGGAGCTGTTTTTT.

This chain joins TRBV6-5 and TRBJ1-2; the D gene is possibly TRBD1 (5 bases). Trimming cost V 5 bases and J 6 bases, with 19 bases left between them. The CDR3 is 15 residues long. Germline CDR1 MNHEY, CDR2 SVGAGI. The CDR3 coding sequence is TGTGCCAGCAGTCGCACGGGGCTCCCACCGGATGGCTACACCTTC. This encodes CASSRTGLPPDGYTF.

This rearrangement joins TRBV28 to TRBJ2-5; D is ambiguous. TRBJ2-7 matches the DNA end more closely, so the J call is doubtful. This CDR3 spans 15 amino acids. Germline V CDR1 and CDR2: MDHEN, SYDVKM. CDR3 sequence reads: CASSFQDPPIYEQYF. As DNA, the CDR3 is TGTGCCAGCAGTTTTCAGGACCCTCCTATCTACGAGCAGTACTTC.

Here the CDR3 DNA reads TGTGCCAGCAGAGCCGGGACTCCACCCCACTACAATGAGCAGTTCTTC. It specifies CASRAGTPPHYNEQFF. This chain joins TRBV6-2 or TRBV6-3 and TRBJ2-1; D is possibly TRBD2 (6 bases). Trimming left V 6 bases short and J 3 bases short, with 18 bases between. Germline assignment: CDR1 MNHEY and CDR2 SVGEGT. This CDR3 is 16 amino acids long.

This clonotype was observed a handful of times. The V and J genes are TRBV10-3 and TRBJ1-1; TRBD1 matches at 8 bases. This CDR3 has 13 residues. The V and J ends lost 2 bases and 6 bases, in that order; junction bases with no gene match: 2. Germline loops: CDR1 ENHRY, CDR2 SYGVKD. Here the CDR3 DNA reads TGTGCCATCAGTGAGGGACAGGGAGCTGAAGCTTTCTTT. Protein: CAISEGQGAEAFF.

This chain links TRBV7-9 with TRBJ2-4; D may correspond to TRBD1 or TRBD2 (5 bases each). There are 18 residues in the CDR3. V was pared by 4 bases and J by 0 bases, with 19 bases between. CDR1 and CDR2 from the germline V gene are SEHNR and FQNEAQ (reference sequence). This CDR3 reads CASSYPGRSVLAKNIQYF. The CDR3 DNA reads as TGTGCCAGCAGCTACCCGGGACGAAGTGTTCTAGCCAAAAACATTCAGTACTTC.

This clonotype has a handful of counts. The V and J genes are TRBV10-1 and TRBJ1-1; D call uncertain. The germline CDR1 and CDR2 sequences are WNHNN and SYGVQD (reference sequence). The CDR3 is 14 amino acids. V was shortened by 0 bases and J by 4 bases, with 9 bases between the two germline ends. CDR3 nucleotide sequence: TGCGCCAGCAGTGAGTCCAGCGGGAGCACTGAAGCTTTCTTT. Protein: CASSESSGSTEAFF.